The 13 T cell receptor beta chains below were found in one sample sequenced in a study of PD-L1 blockade in urothelial cancer. Specified time point: peripheral blood 6 weeks after treatment start. This table comes from immunoSEQ multiplex PCR, and its TCRdb copy is limited to in-frame clones, with some not included. The sample yields some 120,000 clones, about 89% seen once. Sequences were derived from PBMCs, sampled around atezolizumab (anti-PD-L1) treatment. The receptors here all came from a man aged 55 to 69 with urothelial cancer.

The V gene is TRBV7-2, the J gene TRBJ2-7, with TRBD1 identical over 7 bases. The junction had 10 bases not matched to a gene; V was cut back by 5 bases and J by 0 bases. The CDR3 covers 16 residues. In germline, CDR1 is SGHTA, CDR2 FQGNSA. The CDR3 DNA follows: TGTGCCAGCAGCCTACAGGGGTCCACCAACTCCTACGAGCAGTACTTC. It is translated as CASSLQGSTNSYEQYF.

This clone was observed a handful of times. The chain uses TRBV14 and TRBJ1-1, with TRBD1 matching 8 bases. Losses at the gene ends were 6 bases for V and 11 bases for J; bases not matched to a gene: 11. In germline, CDR1 is SGHDN, CDR2 FVKESK. CDR3 length: 13 amino acids. The DNA of the CDR3 is TGTGCCAGCAGTCGGACAGGGTCGACTACGGCTTTCTTT. It yields the protein CASSRTGSTTAFF.

The genes are TRBV19 and TRBJ2-3, with D perhaps matching TRBD1 (6 bases). CDR3 length: 16 residues. V lost 6 bases, J lost 2 bases, and 18 bases lay in between. Germline V gene sequence: CDR1 LNHDA, CDR2 SQIVND (reference sequence). The CDR3 nucleotides read TGTGCCAGTAGCCTGCAGACAGGTGTCTCCACAGATACGCAGTATTTT. Its translation: CASSLQTGVSTDTQYF.

This clone has only one observation. The chain links TRBV20-1 to TRBJ2-7, with D possibly being TRBD2 (5 bases). CDR3 length equals 11 residues. CDR1 and CDR2 from the germline V gene are DFQATT and SNEGSKA (reference sequence). The V and J ends lost 3 bases and 9 bases respectively, with 12 bases between them. The CDR3 DNA reads TGCAGTGCTAGGGGCTACGAGGGGCAGTACTTC. The encoded protein is CSARGYEGQYF.

The CDR3: CASSPSPSGQGNNQPQHF. CDR3 coding DNA: TGTGCCAGCTCACCATCGCCCTCGGGACAGGGGAACAATCAGCCCCAGCATTTT. J is TRBJ1-5 and V is TRBV18; TRBD1 matches at 10 bases. V lost 2 bases, J lost 3 bases, and 10 bases stayed unmatched. Germline V gives CDR1 KGHSH, CDR2 LQKENI. CDR3 length equals 18 residues. The whole variable domain, remainder taken from reference TRBV18 and TRBJ1-5, is NAGVMQNPRHLVRRRGQEARLRCSPMKGHSHVYWYRQLPEEGLKFMVYLQKENIIDESGMPKERFSAEFPKEGPSILRIQQVVRGDSAAYFCASSPSPSGQGNNQPQHFGDGTRLSIL.

The chain links TRBV11-2 to TRBJ2-3; D may be TRBD2 (6 bases). The CDR3 runs to 14 residues. CDR1 is SGHAT and CDR2 is FQNNGV in the germline V gene. V lost 5 bases, J lost 2 bases, and 11 bases lay in between. The CDR3 coding sequence is TGTGCCAGCAGCCCCTGGAGGGCCACAGATACGCAGTATTTT. Its translation: CASSPWRATDTQYF.

The chain joins TRBV29-1 to TRBJ2-7; a possible D gene is TRBD1 (6 bases). The CDR3 has 12 amino acids. V dropped 7 bases and J dropped 4 bases, with 14 bases sitting between them. Germline-derived CDR1 and CDR2 are SQVTM and ANQGSEA. The DNA for the CDR3 is TGCAGCGGCCGGGACACGGATTACGAGCAGTACTTC. This encodes CSGRDTDYEQYF.

This clone was detected only once. The chain carries TRBV5-1 and TRBJ2-1; TRBD2 is a possible D gene (6 bases). The V gene lost 4 bases and the J gene lost 3 bases, with 14 bases spanning the gap. The CDR3 has 15 amino acids. Germline loops: CDR1 SGHRS, CDR2 YFSETQ. The CDR3 DNA follows: TGCGCCAGCAGCAAAAACCCGGGGGACTACAATGAGCAGTTCTTC. This codes for CASSKNPGDYNEQFF. Looking up the rest from reference TRBV5-1 and TRBJ2-1 gives the full variable domain: KAGVTQTPRYLIKTRGQQVTLSCSPISGHRSVSWYQQTPGQGLQFLFEYFSETQRNKGNFPGRFSGRQFSNSRSEMNVSTLELGDSALYLCASSKNPGDYNEQFFGPGTRLTVL.

J is TRBJ2-3 and V is TRBV30, with D possibly matching TRBD1 (5 bases). The CDR3 loop spans 12 amino acids. Trimming took off 3 bases at V and 6 bases at J, with 10 bases between the two ends. Looked up from germline, CDR1 is GTSNPN and CDR2 is SVGIG (reference sequence). The chain's CDR3 is CAWSPGPDTQYF. CDR3 nucleotides: TGTGCCTGGAGCCCAGGGCCTGATACGCAGTATTTT.

The rearrangement joins TRBV11-3 to TRBJ2-3; 7 nucleotides agree with TRBD2. The V gene's germline CDR1 is SGHNT and CDR2 YENEEA. V lost 4 bases and J lost 10; bases outside the gene matches: 5. The CDR3 runs to 12 residues. The DNA of the CDR3 is TGTGCCAGCAGCTCTCGGGGAGGGCCGCAGTATTTT. This translates into CASSSRGGPQYF.

The chain recombines TRBV9 with TRBJ2-3; D is possibly TRBD2 (6 bases). Germline V gene data show CDR1 as SGDLS and CDR2 as YYNGEE. The CDR3 length is 14 residues. V gave up 3 bases and J gave up 6 bases, with 14 bases separating them. CDR3 coding DNA: TGTGCCAGCAGCGCCGGGACTTACCTCGATACGCAGTATTTT. It yields the protein CASSAGTYLDTQYF.

This clone has only one observation. The chain links TRBV11-3 to TRBJ2-7; a weak D match, TRBD1 (6 bases). The CDR3 totals 14 residues. V was shortened by 5 bases and J by 2 bases, with 13 bases between the two germline ends. Germline loops: CDR1 SGHNT, CDR2 YENEEA. The CDR3 protein is CASSPGDGPYEQYF. In nucleotides, the CDR3 is TGTGCCAGCAGCCCAGGGGACGGCCCCTACGAGCAGTACTTC.

This chain uses TRBV28 with TRBJ1-2; D remains unclear. In germline, CDR1 is MDHEN, CDR2 SYDVKM. Trimming stripped 5 bases from V and 1 base from J, with 5 bases between. The length of the CDR3 is 12 residues. CDR3 sequence reads: CASSRGNYGYTF. The CDR3 DNA sequence: TGTGCCAGCAGTCGGGGTAACTATGGCTACACCTTC.